The 10 T cell receptor beta chains reported below all come from one sample, sequenced in a study of CD8 T cells in Susac syndrome. The RNA input was about 0.5 to 1 ug, and it was reverse transcribed with random hexamers. TCRdb passed the immunoSEQ multiplex PCR reads through MiXCR, listing each CDR3 protein once. The sample contains over 130,000 distinct CDR3 sequences, 85% to 95% of which appear only once. Sequencing used CD4+ T cells from PBMCs. The receptors here all came from a human donor with multiple sclerosis.

V usage is TRBV6-5 and J usage is TRBJ2-7; 8 bases are a match to TRBD2. The V segment lost 5 bases and the J segment 1 base; nucleotides outside the gene matches: 7. CDR3 length: 15 residues. Germline V gene sequence: CDR1 MNHEY, CDR2 SVGAGI. In nucleotides, the CDR3 is TGTGCCAGCAGTGCCTTGGCGGGGGGTTCCTACGAGCAGTACTTC. Translated, it gives CASSALAGGSYEQYF.

The J gene is TRBJ2-7, the V gene TRBV29-1; 9 nucleotides align to TRBD1. With 6 bases clipped from V and 1 base from J, the junction kept 4 bases outside the gene matches. Germline V gives CDR1 SQVTM, CDR2 ANQGSEA. The CDR3 consists of 13 residues. The CDR3: CSVGQGTSYEQYF. The CDR3 nucleotides read TGCAGCGTAGGACAGGGGACTTCCTACGAGCAGTACTTC.

The V call is TRBV27, the J call TRBJ2-7, with D perhaps matching TRBD1 (6 bases). V dropped 3 bases and J dropped 2 bases, with 11 bases sitting between them. Germline-derived CDR1 and CDR2 are MNHEY and SMNVEV (reference sequence). The CDR3 totals 14 residues. The CDR3 here is CASSLDSFTYEQYF. CDR3 in DNA: TGTGCCAGCAGTTTGGACAGTTTCACCTACGAGCAGTACTTC.

V and J are TRBV3-1 and TRBJ1-1, with D possibly being TRBD1 (5 bases). Germline-derived CDR1 and CDR2 are LGHDT and YNNKEL (reference sequence). The CDR3 is made up of 15 amino acids. Trimming removed 1 base from V and 0 bases from J, with 9 bases in between. Here the CDR3 DNA reads TGTGCCAGCAGCCAAGGGTCAGGGATGAACACTGAAGCTTTCTTT. Its protein product is CASSQGSGMNTEAFF.

The V call is TRBV6-5, the J call TRBJ2-7, with D perhaps being TRBD1 or TRBD2 (5 bases each). Trimming left V 11 bases short and J 0 bases short, with 17 bases between. Germline CDR1 reads MNHEY; CDR2 reads SVGAGI. This CDR3 is 14 amino acids long. The chain's CDR3 is CASMGTASSYEQYF. The CDR3 nucleotides are TGTGCCTCCATGGGGACCGCGAGCTCCTACGAGCAGTACTTC.

In this sample, this clonotype turned up a few times. The chain couples TRBV7-6 to TRBJ2-5; D possibly corresponds to TRBD2 (7 bases). Germline CDR1 is SGHVS and CDR2 is FNYEAQ. This CDR3 region has 14 residues. The germline V and J ends were trimmed by 2 bases and 4 bases, with 11 bases remaining between them. The CDR3 is CASSLSGGRETQYF. CDR3 sequence (DNA): TGTGCCAGCAGCTTATCCGGGGGGCGAGAGACCCAGTACTTC.

This clonotype turned up a few times. The rearrangement uses TRBV7-8 and TRBJ2-3, with D unclear. Germline loops: CDR1 SGHVS, CDR2 FQNEAQ. The CDR3 totals 11 residues. Trimming took 5 bases from V and 2 from J, leaving 2 bases between them. CDR3 sequence reads: CASSNTDTQYF. The DNA of the CDR3 is TGTGCCAGCAGCAACACAGATACGCAGTATTTT.

The genes are TRBV20-1 and TRBJ2-3; TRBD2 matches 13 bases. The CDR3 is made up of 16 amino acids. Germline CDR1 and CDR2: DFQATT and SNEGSKA (reference sequence). V shed 1 base and J 4 bases; nucleotides not matched to a gene: 5. DNA of the CDR3: TGCAGTGCTAGAGGAGGACTAGCGGGAGCGCCAGATACGCAGTATTTT. Protein sequence: CSARGGLAGAPDTQYF.

The J gene is TRBJ1-6, the V gene TRBV6-6; D uncertain. Germline V lookup: CDR1 MNHNY, CDR2 SVGAGI (reference sequence). Deletions cut 2 bases from V and 9 bases from J, with 8 bases between. The CDR3 sequence is 13 residues long. In DNA, the CDR3 is TGTGCCAGCAGTTACGATAGTAGTTCACCCCTCCACTTT. Translated, it gives CASSYDSSSPLHF.

The chain has TRBV30 and TRBJ2-7; no reliable D call. V was trimmed by 5 bases and J by 9 bases, leaving 20 bases between them. The CDR3 consists of 13 residues. Germline V gene data show CDR1 as GTSNPN and CDR2 as SVGIG (reference sequence). Here the CDR3 DNA reads TGTGCCTGGGCCGGTCTTGGGCCTACGAGGCAGTACTTC. Translated, it gives CAWAGLGPTRQYF.